This TCR beta chain appears in the sequencing data of a study of graft-versus-host responses after intestinal transplantation (dated by TCRdb to about 2021). Regarding the research as a whole: The transplants that recipients got were multivisceral, liver-intestinal, or isolated intestinal. Donor T cell macrochimerism was defined as a peak of at least 4% donor T cells among recipient peripheral blood mononuclear cells. Instead of going to the commercial service, samples from a few later patients were sequenced in-house on an Illumina MiSeq and processed with MiXCR. Bulk TCR-beta CDR3 sequencing was used to track graft-versus-host and host-versus-graft alloreactive T cell clones in the graft, circulation and bone marrow after intestinal transplantation. Every recipient was given anti-thymocyte globulin induction, followed by roughly 3 years of maintenance tacrolimus and steroids. Alloreactive clones were identified by sequencing pre-transplant mixed lymphocyte reaction products and comparing these products with unstimulated pre-transplant donor and recipient T cells. The cohort enrolled about two dozen intestinal transplant recipients including one retransplant, and a few patients lacking pretransplant specimens were excluded. What the research found in general, with its limitations: In the allografts of patients with donor T cell macrochimerism, GvH to HvG T cell clonal ratios were high. Early after transplant, declines in HvG clones were associated with peak levels of circulating GvH clones. The conclusions were limited by the relatively low number and heterogeneity of the intestinal transplant patients. GvH clones were found in recipient bone marrow, and some of the GvH clones appeared earlier in ileal mucosa or blood, which is consistent with an intestinal mucosal origin.

After transplant, bone marrow was aspirated from the posterior iliac crest or from another site chosen by the physician. This clone was detected only once. Its target antigen remains unknown. No base quality information exists; no much larger clone differs at one position. The library was obtained by the immunoSEQ multiplex PCR assay. For most patients, genomic DNA was subjected to high-throughput TCR-beta CDR3 sequencing by Adaptive Biotechnologies. Concerning the study's data processing: Adaptive's ImmunoSEQ software was the source of the TCR sequencing data for 15 to 20 patients, while a few other patients were processed with MiXCR and VDJtools. CDR3 nucleotide sequences shared by donor and recipient were removed because the origin of these sequences could not be assigned. To count as alloreactive, a clone needed at least 2-fold expansion over unstimulated cells and a minimum CFSE-low frequency of 0.002% (template counts) or 0.001% (read counts). Clones were considered mappable if detected in sequenced pre-transplant spleen, lymph node, or MLR CFSE-low populations of the donor or recipient. The cumulative frequency of alloreactive clones was calculated as a percentage of all sequences, weighted by copy number. TCRdb stores this immuneACCESS table with in-frame sequences only. Part of the clones is absent; in the studies checked, under half of the shortfall reflects unresolved V genes, and no reason is known for the rest. V and J calls and clone size are those listed in that table; D and trimming were worked out from the DNA. For this sample the table gives roughly 70,000 clones, of which over 85% were detected only once. The ten biggest clones cover roughly 6.7% of the sample.

The sample here was bone marrow, taken 700 to 850 days after intestinal transplantation. The sequence came from a human patient who received an intestinal transplant, so some T cells may come from the graft donor.

The CDR3 sequence is CARQSGDKAKNIQYF. In nucleotide form, the sequence is TGTGCCAGACAGTCAGGAGACAAAGCCAAAAACATTCAGTACTTC. The chain is assembled from TRBV9 and TRBJ2-4; the D segment cannot be called with confidence. As encoded in the germline V gene, CDR1 is SGDLS while CDR2 is YYNGEE. Cut back by 8 bases and 0 bases, the V and J ends lie 15 bases apart. From the cysteine through the phenylalanine, the CDR3 covers 15 amino acids. CDR3 DNA is the only sequence kept; it has 45 bases, read in frame from the first base.